This T cell receptor beta chain is from a study of Ad26.COV2.S vaccination and SARS-CoV-2 variants. Findings and limits, study-wide: Spike-specific TCR breadth ran higher among vaccine recipients than placebo recipients.

The V and J ends lost 4 bases and 2 bases respectively, with 14 bases between them. This CDR3 is 15 amino acids long. Per the germline V gene, CDR1 is SGHVS and CDR2 is FNYEAQ. Notes on this clone: What it recognizes is unknown.

This sample's treatment: over 15 received Ad26.COV2.S at low or high dose, single or two shots; 5 received placebo; per-sample allocation not given. Samples were taken on day 63 after the first vaccine or placebo injection. Repertoires were generated with immunoSEQ multiplex PCR, while TCRdb's copy carries only in-frame clones and drops some. Among some 250,000 clones, more than 75% were seen once, and the ten largest hold around 11%. The sequence was collected from a person between 18 and 59 years old who received the Ad26.COV2.S COVID-19 vaccine or a placebo. The sequencing used peripheral blood, collected in a trial of Ad26.COV2.S vaccine versus placebo. The chain has TRBV7-6 and TRBJ1-1; D possibly corresponds to TRBD1 (5 bases). The CDR3 is CASSSFEGRNTEAFF. The DNA of the CDR3 is TGTGCCAGCAGCTCATTTGAGGGGCGCAACACTGAAGCTTTCTTT.